This passage covers 20 T cell receptor beta chains from one sample sequenced in a study of PD-L1 blockade in urothelial cancer. The method was immunoSEQ multiplex PCR; TCRdb's version includes in-frame clones alone and lacks a portion of them. The sample consists of about 86,000 clones, about 83% of them appearing once. Time point described: pretreatment peripheral blood. This material consisted of PBMCs, taken around atezolizumab (anti-PD-L1) treatment. The receptors come from a man aged 55 to 70 with urothelial cancer.

This chain uses TRBV10-3 with TRBJ2-3; 11 bases align to TRBD1. The junction had 7 bases not matched to a gene; V was cut back by 10 bases and J by 4 bases. The CDR3 has 14 amino acids. Germline CDR1 reads ENHRY; CDR2 reads SYGVKD. The CDR3 DNA reads as TGTGCCAACTCCGGGACAGGGGGGTCAGATACGCAGTATTTT. Residues: CANSGTGGSDTQYF.

The chain is built from TRBV9 and TRBJ2-1; 15 bases align to TRBD2. This CDR3 region has 18 residues. V shed 0 bases and J 5 bases; nucleotides not matched to a gene: 6. The germline CDR1 and CDR2 sequences are SGDLS and YYNGEE. In DNA form, the CDR3 reads TGTGCCAGCAGCGTAGCCACCGGACTAGCGGGAGGGCACAATGAGCAGTTCTTC. Translating it yields CASSVATGLAGGHNEQFF.

The chain is built from TRBV7-6 and TRBJ1-2; tentatively, D is TRBD1 (5 bases). The CDR3 totals 14 residues. Looked up from germline, CDR1 is SGHVS and CDR2 is FNYEAQ. The germline V and J ends were trimmed by 4 bases and 7 bases, with 16 bases remaining between them. CDR3 residues: CASSSPGGNSGYTF. The CDR3 DNA is TGTGCCAGCAGCTCCCCTGGGGGGAACAGTGGCTACACCTTC.

The chain recombines TRBV5-1 with TRBJ2-3; D may be TRBD2 (5 bases). V lost 4 bases and J lost 5, with 8 bases in between. The germline gives CDR1 SGHRS, CDR2 YFSETQ. This CDR3 region has 12 residues. In DNA form, the CDR3 reads TGCGCCAGCAGCCCTCGGGGAGATACGCAGTATTTT. This gives the protein CASSPRGDTQYF.

V gene TRBV18 combines with J gene TRBJ2-7, with 7 nucleotides matching TRBD2. The ends lost 2 bases at V and 6 bases at J; junction bases unmatched: 7. CDR3 size: 14 residues. Per the germline V gene, CDR1 is KGHSH and CDR2 is LQKENI. CDR3 region: CASSPSSGSPEQYF. Written as DNA, the CDR3 is TGTGCCAGCTCACCATCTAGCGGATCCCCCGAGCAGTACTTC.

This sequence joins TRBV9 and TRBJ1-1; TRBD1 matches 7 bases. This CDR3 spans 15 amino acids. Germline assignment: CDR1 SGDLS and CDR2 YYNGEE. J was trimmed by 7 bases and V by 4 bases; bases with no gene match: 13. The CDR3 sequence is CASSIGTEETSEAFF. Written as DNA, the CDR3 is TGTGCCAGCAGCATAGGGACAGAGGAAACCAGTGAAGCTTTCTTT.

This clone has just one count. V gene TRBV7-2 combines with J gene TRBJ2-6; D ambiguous. V lost 2 bases, J lost 1 base, and 6 bases lay in between. The CDR3 totals 15 residues. Germline CDR1 is SGHTA and CDR2 is FQGNSA. The CDR3 nucleotides read TGTGCCAGCAGCTTACTCCTATCTGGGGCCAACGTCCTGACTTTC. Its protein is CASSLLLSGANVLTF.

This sequence joins TRBV18 and TRBJ2-7; 8 bases line up with TRBD1. The germline gives CDR1 KGHSH, CDR2 LQKENI. V trimming: 4 bases; J trimming: 1 base; junction bases outside the gene matches: 6. CDR3 size: 15 residues. The CDR3 region has the DNA TGTGCCAGCTCACGGGACAGGACCGATTCCTACGAGCAGTACTTC. This encodes CASSRDRTDSYEQYF.

The table lists this clone with a count of one. V usage is TRBV10-1 and J usage is TRBJ1-1; D is unresolved. In germline, CDR1 is WNHNN, CDR2 SYGVQD (reference sequence). The CDR3 is 12 residues long. V lost 9 bases to trimming and J lost 1 base, with 9 bases between them. The CDR3 protein is CARTRGNTEAFF. The CDR3 bases are TGCGCCAGGACGCGGGGGAACACTGAAGCTTTCTTT.

The rearrangement links TRBV7-8 to TRBJ2-7; D is perhaps TRBD2 (6 bases). V gave up 1 base and J gave up 3 bases, with 16 bases separating them. The germline V gene has CDR1 SGHVS and CDR2 FQNEAQ. This CDR3 comprises 16 residues. The CDR3 DNA is TGTGCCAGCAGCTTAGAACCGGGACTTCATTTCTACGAGCAGTACTTC. Protein product: CASSLEPGLHFYEQYF.

The gene calls are TRBV19 and TRBJ2-4; TRBD2 agrees at 11 bases. The CDR3 has 17 residues. The germline V gene encodes CDR1 LNHDA and CDR2 SQIVND (reference sequence). V lost 5 bases to trimming and J lost 1 base; unmatched junction nucleotides: 7. The CDR3 DNA reads TGTGCCAGTAGTGAAGTAGCGGGGGGGTTTGCCAAAAACATTCAGTACTTC. Its protein product is CASSEVAGGFAKNIQYF.

The V gene is TRBV9, the J gene TRBJ2-7; 8 bases are shared with TRBD1. V lost 3 bases, J lost 1 base, and 12 bases stayed unmatched. Germline V CDR1 and CDR2: SGDLS, YYNGEE. The length of the CDR3 is 17 residues. The CDR3 spells CASSDPVGRGQSYEQYF. The CDR3 DNA is TGTGCCAGCAGCGACCCCGTGGGCAGGGGGCAATCCTACGAGCAGTACTTC.

CDR3 sequence (DNA): TGTGCCAGCAGCTCCCTAGTAAGGGAGGAGACCCAGTACTTC. This codes for CASSSLVREETQYF. The chain recombines TRBV7-8 with TRBJ2-5, with a possible D match to TRBD2 (5 bases). The CDR3 is 14 residues long. Germline CDR1 is SGHVS and CDR2 is FQNEAQ. Trimming took off 4 bases at V and 5 bases at J, with 14 bases between the two ends. Looking up the rest from reference TRBV7-8 and TRBJ2-5 gives the full variable domain: GAGVSQSPRYKVAKRGQDVALRCDPISGHVSLFWYQQALGQGPEFLTYFQNEAQLDKSGLPSDRFFAERPEGSVSTLKIQRTQQEDSAVYLCASSSLVREETQYFGPGTRLLVL.

This clone appeared a single time. The chain carries TRBV11-3 and TRBJ2-6; D ambiguous. The CDR3 consists of 14 residues. Germline assignment: CDR1 SGHNT and CDR2 YENEEA. The V end lost 6 bases, the J end lost 4 bases, and 10 bases lay between the germline ends. In DNA, the CDR3 is TGTGCCAGCAGTTTGATTAGAGGGGCCAACGTCCTGACTTTC. Translated, it gives CASSLIRGANVLTF.

The chain carries TRBV4-3 and TRBJ2-1, with TRBD2 matching 11 bases. The CDR3 loop spans 19 amino acids. V lost 4 bases and J lost 7; bases outside the gene matches: 18. Germline V gene data show CDR1 as LGHNA and CDR2 as YSLEER. CDR3 residues: CASSRKKLAGGSFGNEQFF. In DNA form, the CDR3 reads TGCGCCAGCAGCCGAAAGAAGCTAGCGGGAGGCTCCTTTGGGAATGAGCAGTTCTTC.

This clone was seen a few times. The chain has TRBV6-1 and TRBJ1-2, with TRBD1 matching over 9 bases. The CDR3 loop spans 15 amino acids. V gave up 5 bases and J gave up 8 bases; unmatched junction bases: 12. The germline CDR1 and CDR2 sequences are MNHNS and SASEGT. The CDR3 here is CASSQLDRGARGYTF. The CDR3 nucleotides are TGTGCCAGCAGTCAACTCGACAGGGGGGCGCGGGGCTACACCTTC.

The rearrangement joins TRBV18 to TRBJ1-2; the D is unclear. Germline values: CDR1 KGHSH, CDR2 LQKENI. V shed 3 bases and J shed 8 bases, with 19 bases lying between them. The CDR3 length is 15 residues. The CDR3: CASSPLDPAQWGYTF. In DNA, the CDR3 is TGTGCCAGCTCACCGCTAGACCCAGCCCAATGGGGCTACACCTTC.

This rearrangement joins TRBV10-3 to TRBJ2-1, with TRBD1 matching 9 bases. V dropped 3 bases and J dropped 9; count of bases not matched to a gene: 15. Germline V gene data show CDR1 as ENHRY and CDR2 as SYGVKD. There are 17 residues in the CDR3. The CDR3 here is CAISDPGQGGSQGEQFF. The DNA for the CDR3 is TGTGCCATCAGTGACCCGGGACAGGGTGGTTCCCAGGGTGAGCAGTTCTTC.

The chain employs TRBV7-2 and TRBJ2-1; D call uncertain. CDR3 length: 13 amino acids. Trimming stripped 0 bases from V and 10 bases from J, with 10 bases between. Germline values: CDR1 SGHTA, CDR2 FQGNSA. The CDR3 here is CASSLANLREQFF. The CDR3 nucleotides read TGTGCCAGCAGCTTAGCGAACCTACGAGAGCAGTTCTTC.

In its sample, this clone was seen once. The chain carries TRBV18 and TRBJ1-1, with D possibly matching TRBD1 (5 bases). V was trimmed by 5 bases and J by 5 bases, leaving 6 bases between them. In germline, CDR1 is KGHSH, CDR2 LQKENI. The CDR3 spans 11 residues. The CDR3 DNA follows: TGTGCCAGCTCAGGGGGGACTGAAGCTTTCTTT. It translates to CASSGGTEAFF.